One sample yielded the 32 T cell receptor beta chains listed below, sequenced in a study of blood T cells in healthy people across ages (dated by TCRdb to between 2014 and 2016). The library came from 5' RACE. For sequencing, an Illumina HiSeq 2500 was employed. The second PCR ran for roughly 6 to 11 cycles and used a J-beta primer mix along with a sample-barcoded 5' primer. In-frame beta chains were kept once TCRdb had trimmed the public reads at Q25 with fastp and called clones with MiXCR. Each CDR3 protein appears once, grouped with its most common genes and DNA. A total of hundreds of thousands of distinct CDR3 sequences appear in this sample, around half of them only once. The biggest ten clones account for around 24% of the sample. Material for sequencing was blood. These receptors originate from a man older than 75 in good health.

The genes are TRBV5-6 and TRBJ2-7; D possibly corresponds to TRBD2 (6 bases). Trimming took 5 bases from V and 5 from J, leaving 20 bases between them. CDR3 size: 15 residues. Germline values: CDR1 SGHDT, CDR2 YYEEEE. CDR3 region: CASRGGTPLDNEQYF. In DNA, the CDR3 is TGTGCCAGCAGGGGCGGGACTCCACTAGACAACGAGCAGTACTTC.

This clonotype was observed a handful of times. V is TRBV29-1 and J is TRBJ2-2; TRBD1 agrees at 7 bases. This CDR3 spans 13 amino acids. V lost 6 bases and J lost 8; bases outside the gene matches: 9. Looked up from germline, CDR1 is SQVTM and CDR2 is ANQGSEA. CDR3 DNA: TGCAGCGTCGATACAGGGGTTAGAGGGGAGCTGTTTTTT. As protein: CSVDTGVRGELFF.

The gene calls are TRBV20-1 and TRBJ1-2, with 7 bases lining up with TRBD1. Per germline, CDR1 DFQATT and CDR2 SNEGSKA (reference sequence). The CDR3 runs 15 residues. The trim removed 3 bases at V and 4 bases at J, leaving 11 bases unmatched. DNA for the CDR3: TGCAGTGCTAGGACCCCCGGGACAGCGATCTATGGCTACACCTTC. Translated, it gives CSARTPGTAIYGYTF.

This clonotype showed up just once. The V gene is TRBV10-3, the J gene TRBJ2-3; possibly TRBD2 for D (6 bases). CDR1 is ENHRY, CDR2 SYGVKD, per germline. The CDR3 runs to 13 residues. With 5 bases removed from V and 6 bases from J, the gap between germline ends came to 12 bases. The CDR3 DNA sequence: TGTGCCATCAGTCCGCCTGGGGGGGATACGCAGTATTTT. Residues: CAISPPGGDTQYF.

This clonotype was seen only a few times. Here the CDR3 reads CSARVAEGVSAYEQYF. DNA for the CDR3: TGCAGTGCTAGAGTGGCCGAAGGAGTCTCTGCCTACGAGCAGTACTTC. This sequence joins TRBV20-1 and TRBJ2-7; D gene ambiguous. V was clipped by 1 base and J by 2 bases, with 18 bases between them. The CDR3 loop spans 16 amino acids. Germline CDR1 and CDR2: DFQATT and SNEGSKA (reference sequence).

This clonotype was observed a handful of times. The chain joins TRBV5-1 to TRBJ1-2; no firm D call. Per germline, CDR1 SGHRS and CDR2 YFSETQ. V was trimmed by 6 bases and J by 0 bases, leaving 12 bases between them. The CDR3 contains 14 residues. CDR3 in amino acids: CASKNEPSNYGYTF. The CDR3, as DNA: TGCGCCAGCAAAAACGAGCCATCTAACTATGGCTACACCTTC.

The rearrangement links TRBV20-1 to TRBJ2-5, with 8 bases matching TRBD2. The end of the DNA aligns better with TRBJ2-7, so the J call may be wrong. The CDR3 sequence is 15 residues long. Germline lookup yields CDR1 DFQATT and CDR2 SNEGSKA (reference sequence). Written as DNA, the CDR3 is TGCAGTGCTAGAGTAGGAGCTAGCGGGCGCTACGAGCAGTACTTC. This gives the protein CSARVGASGRYEQYF.

This chain connects TRBV6-5 to TRBJ2-1, with a possible D match to TRBD1 (6 bases). The V end lost 7 bases, the J end lost 0 bases, and 16 bases lay between the germline ends. CDR3 length: 16 residues. The germline V gene has CDR1 MNHEY and CDR2 SVGAGI. This CDR3 is CASTKGTRGSYNEQFF. The CDR3 coding sequence is TGTGCCAGCACCAAAGGCACCAGGGGCTCCTACAATGAGCAGTTCTTC.

This clonotype was found many times. V usage is TRBV4-2 and J usage is TRBJ1-1, with TRBD1 as a possible D gene (6 bases). Germline CDR1 reads LGHNA; CDR2 reads YNFKEQ. Trimming shortened V by 0 bases and J by 5 bases, and 25 bases separated the two germline ends. This CDR3 has 19 amino acids. The CDR3 protein is CASSQDTPPANRDATEAFF. In nucleotides, the CDR3 is TGTGCCAGCAGCCAAGATACTCCACCCGCTAACAGGGACGCGACTGAAGCTTTCTTT.

The chain is built from TRBV20-1 and TRBJ1-6; D uncertain. Germline CDR1 is DFQATT and CDR2 is SNEGSKA (reference sequence). The CDR3 extends over 13 amino acids. V was trimmed by 3 bases and J by 8 bases, leaving 11 bases between them. In DNA, the CDR3 is TGCAGTGCTAGTCGATCCAATGATTCACCCCTCCACTTT. Encoded protein: CSASRSNDSPLHF.

This clonotype was recorded at least ten times. V is TRBV12-3 or TRBV12-4 and J is TRBJ2-7, with 8 nucleotides matching TRBD2. The CDR3 spans 14 residues. With 7 bases clipped from V and 0 bases from J, the junction kept 5 bases outside the gene matches. CDR3 residues: CASTHSGTSYEQYF. CDR3 bases: TGTGCCAGCACCCATAGCGGGACCTCCTACGAGCAGTACTTC.

The chain joins TRBV6-2 or TRBV6-3 to TRBJ2-1; 12 bases map to TRBD2. Germline CDR1 is MNHEY and CDR2 is SVGEGT. The CDR3 runs to 15 residues. V shed 7 bases and J 10 bases; nucleotides not matched to a gene: 11. CDR3 nucleotide sequence: TGTGCCAGCACTGCTAGCGGGGGGGACTTAGGAGAGCAGTTCTTC. As protein: CASTASGGDLGEQFF.

The gene calls are TRBV5-5 and TRBJ1-2; TRBD1 agrees at 7 bases. The CDR3 contains 16 residues. The germline CDR1 and CDR2 sequences are SGHKS and YYEKEE (reference sequence). J gave up 7 bases and V 1 base, and 13 bases lay outside the gene matches. This CDR3 reads CASSLSAGGYLPGYTF. The CDR3 DNA reads TGTGCCAGCAGCTTGTCCGCAGGGGGTTACCTCCCTGGCTACACCTTC.

This rearrangement joins TRBV10-3 to TRBJ1-2; D is unclear. CDR3 size: 14 residues. Trimming removed 8 bases at V and 0 bases at J, with 13 bases between. The germline CDR1 and CDR2 sequences are ENHRY and SYGVKD. The CDR3 sequence: CAIHPAPPNYGYTF. In DNA form, the CDR3 reads TGTGCCATCCACCCGGCACCACCTAACTATGGCTACACCTTC.

The chain has TRBV16 and TRBJ1-5; D unresolved. The CDR3 spans 13 residues. The germline CDR1 and CDR2 sequences are KGHSY and FQNENV. Trimming removed 2 bases at V and 0 bases at J, with 2 bases between. The CDR3 nucleotides read TGTGCCAGCAGCCAAATTAGCAATCAGCCCCAGCATTTT. Its protein is CASSQISNQPQHF. Drawing the rest from reference TRBV16 and TRBJ1-5, the complete variable domain is GEEVAQTPKHLVRGEGQKAKLYCAPIKGHSYVFWYQQVLKNEFKFLISFQNENVFDETGMPKERFSAKCLPNSPCSLEIQATKLEDSAVYFCASSQISNQPQHFGDGTRLSIL.

This chain uses TRBV20-1 with TRBJ1-2; 7 bases align to TRBD1. This CDR3 is 14 amino acids long. V lost 0 bases, J lost 3 bases, and 4 bases stayed unmatched. CDR1 and CDR2 from the germline V gene are DFQATT and SNEGSKA (reference sequence). In nucleotides, the CDR3 is TGCAGTGCTAGAGAGAGACAGGGTTACTATGGCTACACCTTC. It codes for CSARERQGYYGYTF.

This clonotype was picked up a small number of times. The chain joins TRBV7-9 to TRBJ2-5, with 9 bases lining up with TRBD2. The J segment lost 11 bases and the V segment lost 5 bases, leaving 15 bases of the junction unmatched. CDR3 length equals 15 residues. The germline gives CDR1 SEHNR, CDR2 FQNEAQ (reference sequence). The CDR3 DNA reads as TGTGCCAGCAGCCCCCCTAGCGGGGTACGTCATGAGCAGTACTTC. Translation gives CASSPPSGVRHEQYF. The variable domain in full, completed from reference TRBV7-9 and TRBJ2-5, reads DTGVSQNPRHKITKRGQNVTFRCDPISEHNRLYWYRQTLGQGPEFLTYFQNEAQLEKSRLLSDRFSAERPKGSFSTLEIQRTEQGDSAMYLCASSPPSGVRHEQYFGPGTRLLVL.

This clonotype was observed many times. The chain has TRBV24-1 and TRBJ2-3; either TRBD1 or TRBD2 may fit D (6 bases each). The CDR3 is made up of 16 amino acids. The germline V and J ends were trimmed by 1 base and 2 bases, with 12 bases remaining between them. Germline lookup yields CDR1 KGHDR and CDR2 SFDVKD. DNA of the CDR3: TGTGCCACCAGTGATTTAAGGGGGGCCTCCACAGATACGCAGTATTTT. This sequence encodes CATSDLRGASTDTQYF.

The chain employs TRBV6-2 or TRBV6-3 and TRBJ2-3; D is ambiguous. CDR1 is MNHEY, CDR2 SVGEGT, per germline. V was trimmed by 8 bases and J by 1 base, leaving 13 bases between them. This CDR3 is 14 amino acids long. CDR3 coding DNA: TGTGCCAGCCGTGAGGCATGGGGCACAGATACGCAGTATTTT. Its protein is CASREAWGTDTQYF.

Concerning this clonotype itself: One junction end disagrees with the germline gene, perhaps due to a read error. This sequence joins TRBV7-2 and TRBJ2-5; D uncertain. The J call is uncertain, as TRBJ2-7 better fits the DNA end. The germline V gene has CDR1 SGHTA and CDR2 FQGNSA. The CDR3 totals 15 residues. CDR3 amino acids: CASSSSPASRYEQYF. For the CDR3, the DNA is TGCGCCAGCAGCTCGAGTCCAGCTTCGCGGTACGAGCAGTACTTC.

This sequence joins TRBV11-2 and TRBJ2-4, with D perhaps matching TRBD1 (6 bases). The V gene lost 2 bases and the J gene lost 6 bases, with 17 bases spanning the gap. The germline gives CDR1 SGHAT, CDR2 FQNNGV. This CDR3 contains 16 residues. CDR3 amino acids: CASSLYGGPSLNIQYF. Written as DNA, the CDR3 is TGTGCCAGCAGCTTATATGGGGGCCCATCTTTAAACATTCAGTACTTC.

This clonotype was seen ten or more times. V is TRBV6-6 and J is TRBJ2-3; 14 bases fit TRBD2. V trimming: 6 bases; J trimming: 4 bases; junction bases outside the gene matches: 6. Germline-derived CDR1 and CDR2 are MNHNY and SVGAGI (reference sequence). There are 16 residues in the CDR3. The CDR3 DNA follows: TGTGCCAGCAGGGGACTAGCGGGGGTCCCCCCAGATACGCAGTATTTT. It codes for CASRGLAGVPPDTQYF.

The chain links TRBV7-2 to TRBJ1-5; unclear D gene. Germline V gives CDR1 SGHTA, CDR2 FQGNSA. V was trimmed by 5 bases and J by 4 bases, leaving 12 bases between them. CDR3 length: 14 residues. CDR3 DNA sequence: TGTGCCAGCAGCCTCGGACGGGCGAATCAGCCCCAGCATTTT. This encodes CASSLGRANQPQHF. The whole variable domain, filled in from reference TRBV7-2 and TRBJ1-5, reads GAGVSQSPSNKVTEKGKDVELRCDPISGHTALYWYRQSLGQGLEFLIYFQGNSAPDKSGLPSDRFSAERTGGSVSTLTIQRTQQEDSAVYLCASSLGRANQPQHFGDGTRLSIL.

The chain couples TRBV28 to TRBJ2-1; 16 bases agree with TRBD2. The V segment lost 5 bases and the J segment 9 bases; nucleotides outside the gene matches: 4. Germline values: CDR1 MDHEN, CDR2 SYDVKM. CDR3 length: 15 amino acids. The CDR3 reads CASSPGTSGRVEQFF. The CDR3, as DNA: TGTGCCAGCAGTCCAGGGACTAGCGGGAGGGTTGAGCAGTTCTTC.

A word on this clonotype: One end of the junction fails to match germline, which may point to a read error. The chain uses TRBV5-1 and TRBJ2-3, with D perhaps being TRBD1 or TRBD2 (5 bases each). CDR1 is SGHRS, CDR2 YFSETQ, per germline. The CDR3 spans 14 residues. The CDR3 loop reads CASSLGRAADTKYF. CDR3 nucleotide sequence: TGCGCCAGCAGCCTGGGACGCGCGGCAGATACGAAGTATTTT.

The chain couples TRBV7-2 to TRBJ2-2; either TRBD1 or TRBD2 may supply D (6 bases each). Germline lookup yields CDR1 SGHTA and CDR2 FQGNSA. Trimming removed 5 bases from V and 8 bases from J, with 18 bases in between. This CDR3 is 15 amino acids long. CDR3 sequence reads: CASSTPGALVGELFF. CDR3 DNA: TGTGCCAGCAGCACGCCGGGGGCTTTAGTGGGGGAGCTGTTTTTT.

This sequence joins TRBV7-2 and TRBJ2-7; 9 positions agree with TRBD1. The CDR3 consists of 15 residues. The germline V gene encodes CDR1 SGHTA and CDR2 FQGNSA. Losses at the gene ends were 4 bases for V and 2 bases for J; bases not matched to a gene: 6. The CDR3 loop is CASSSRQGGPYEQYF. Here the CDR3 DNA reads TGTGCCAGCAGCTCACGACAGGGGGGGCCCTACGAGCAGTACTTC. The variable domain in full, with the rest retrieved from reference TRBV7-2 and TRBJ2-7, is GAGVSQSPSNKVTEKGKDVELRCDPISGHTALYWYRQSLGQGLEFLIYFQGNSAPDKSGLPSDRFSAERTGGSVSTLTIQRTQQEDSAVYLCASSSRQGGPYEQYFGPGTRLTVT.

This clonotype was counted at least ten times. The CDR3 DNA reads as TGTGCCAGCAGCCGAACTAGCGGGAGAGGTGCAGATACGCAGTATTTT. Its protein product is CASSRTSGRGADTQYF. The V and J genes are TRBV6-6 and TRBJ2-3, with 11 bases identical to TRBD2. The CDR3 is 16 residues long. With V trimmed by 6 bases and J by 4 bases, 9 bases remained unmatched. Germline values: CDR1 MNHNY, CDR2 SVGAGI (reference sequence).

This chain joins TRBV5-1 and TRBJ2-1, with a tentative D call TRBD1 (5 bases). The J call may be incorrect, as the DNA end agrees better with TRBJ2-7. Germline V lookup: CDR1 SGHRS, CDR2 YFSETQ. The CDR3 totals 19 residues. The CDR3 DNA follows: TGCGCCAGCAGCTTGGGTCGTAGGGTTTCGGACACCCGATACAATGAGCAGTACTTC. Translating gives CASSLGRRVSDTRYNEQYF.

The chain employs TRBV20-1 and TRBJ2-7, with 10 bases lining up with TRBD1. CDR1 DFQATT and CDR2 SNEGSKA come from the germline V gene (reference sequence). This CDR3 is built from 14 residues. V shed 1 base, J shed 5 bases, and the junction held 5 bases outside the gene matches. CDR3 sequence reads: CSARGTGGSHEQYF. CDR3 DNA: TGCAGTGCTAGAGGGACAGGGGGGTCCCACGAGCAGTACTTC.

This chain joins TRBV12-3 or TRBV12-4 and TRBJ1-1; D is ambiguous. Trimming took 2 bases from V and 1 from J, leaving 8 bases between them. The CDR3 is made up of 14 amino acids. The CDR3 bases are TGTGCCAGCAGTTTATGGAGACAGAACACTGAAGCTTTCTTT. It is translated as CASSLWRQNTEAFF.

A few counts support this clonotype. This sequence joins TRBV6-1 and TRBJ2-1; D is possibly TRBD1 (5 bases). Trimming took off 4 bases at V and 8 bases at J, with 21 bases between the two ends. This CDR3 has 16 amino acids. Looked up from germline, CDR1 is MNHNS and CDR2 is SASEGT. The CDR3 DNA sequence: TGTGCCAGCAGTGGAGGACACCACAGGAGAGTTGATGAGCAGTTCTTC. Translating it yields CASSGGHHRRVDEQFF.